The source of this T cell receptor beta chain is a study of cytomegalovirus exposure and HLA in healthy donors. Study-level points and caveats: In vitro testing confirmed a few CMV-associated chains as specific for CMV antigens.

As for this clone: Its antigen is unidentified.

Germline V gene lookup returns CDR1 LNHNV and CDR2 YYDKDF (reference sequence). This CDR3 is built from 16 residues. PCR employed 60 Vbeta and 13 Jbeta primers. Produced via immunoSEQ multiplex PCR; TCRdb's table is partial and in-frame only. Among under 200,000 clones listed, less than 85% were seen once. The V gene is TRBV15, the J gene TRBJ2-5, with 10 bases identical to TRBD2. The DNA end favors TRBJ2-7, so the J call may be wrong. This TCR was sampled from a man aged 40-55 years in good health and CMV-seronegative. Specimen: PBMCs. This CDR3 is CATSRDGLAGVNEQYF. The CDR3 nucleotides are TGTGCCACCAGCAGAGATGGTCTAGCGGGAGTAAACGAGCAGTACTTC.